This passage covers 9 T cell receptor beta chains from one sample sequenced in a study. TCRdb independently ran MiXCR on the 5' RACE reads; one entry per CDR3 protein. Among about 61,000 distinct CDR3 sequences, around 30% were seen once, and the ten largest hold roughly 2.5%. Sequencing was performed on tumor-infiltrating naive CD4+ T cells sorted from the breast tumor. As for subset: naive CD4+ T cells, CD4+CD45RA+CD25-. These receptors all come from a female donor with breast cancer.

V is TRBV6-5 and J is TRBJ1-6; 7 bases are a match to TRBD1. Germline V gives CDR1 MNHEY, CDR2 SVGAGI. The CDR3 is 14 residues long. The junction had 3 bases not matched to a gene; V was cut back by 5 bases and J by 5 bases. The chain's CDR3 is CASSRQGNNSPLHF. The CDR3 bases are TGTGCCAGCAGTCGACAGGGCAATAATTCACCCCTCCACTTT.

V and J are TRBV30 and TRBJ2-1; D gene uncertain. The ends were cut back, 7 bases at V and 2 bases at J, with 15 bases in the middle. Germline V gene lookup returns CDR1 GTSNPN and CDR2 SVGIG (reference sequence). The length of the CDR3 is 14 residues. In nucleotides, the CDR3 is TGTGCCTTGGAAGGTCGGTTGACCTACAATGAGCAGTTCTTC. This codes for CALEGRLTYNEQFF.

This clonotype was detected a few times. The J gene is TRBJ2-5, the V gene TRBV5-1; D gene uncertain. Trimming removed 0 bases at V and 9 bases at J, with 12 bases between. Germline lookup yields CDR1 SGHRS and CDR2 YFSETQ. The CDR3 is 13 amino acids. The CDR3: CASSLVGREAQYF. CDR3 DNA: TGCGCCAGCAGCTTGGTAGGGCGAGAAGCCCAGTACTTC.

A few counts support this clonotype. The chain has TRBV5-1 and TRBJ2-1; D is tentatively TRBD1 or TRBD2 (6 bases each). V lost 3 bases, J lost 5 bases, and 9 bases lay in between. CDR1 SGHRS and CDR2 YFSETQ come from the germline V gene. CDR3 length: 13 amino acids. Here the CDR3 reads CASSWGANNEQFF. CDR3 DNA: TGCGCCAGCAGCTGGGGGGCTAACAATGAGCAGTTCTTC.

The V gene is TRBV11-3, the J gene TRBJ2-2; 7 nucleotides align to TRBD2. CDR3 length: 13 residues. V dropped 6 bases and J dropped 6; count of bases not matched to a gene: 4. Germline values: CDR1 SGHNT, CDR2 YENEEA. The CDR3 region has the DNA TGTGCCAGCAGGGCGGGAGTTGCCGGGGAGCTGTTTTTT. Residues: CASRAGVAGELFF.

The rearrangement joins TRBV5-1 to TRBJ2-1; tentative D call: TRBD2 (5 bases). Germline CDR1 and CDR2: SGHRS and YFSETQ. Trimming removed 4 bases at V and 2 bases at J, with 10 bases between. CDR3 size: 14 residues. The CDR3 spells CASSDGDPYNEQFF. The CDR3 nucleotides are TGCGCCAGCAGCGACGGGGATCCCTACAATGAGCAGTTCTTC.

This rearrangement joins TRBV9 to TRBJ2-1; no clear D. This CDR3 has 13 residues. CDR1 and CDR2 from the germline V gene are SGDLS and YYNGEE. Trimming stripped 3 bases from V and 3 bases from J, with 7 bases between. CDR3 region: CASSASGYNEQFF. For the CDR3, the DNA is TGTGCCAGCAGCGCCTCGGGCTACAATGAGCAGTTCTTC.

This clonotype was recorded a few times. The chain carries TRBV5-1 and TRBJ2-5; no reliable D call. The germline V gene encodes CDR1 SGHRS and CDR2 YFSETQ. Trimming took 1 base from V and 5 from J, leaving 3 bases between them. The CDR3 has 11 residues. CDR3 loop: CASSLRETQYF. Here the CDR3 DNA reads TGCGCCAGCAGCTTGAGGGAGACCCAGTACTTC. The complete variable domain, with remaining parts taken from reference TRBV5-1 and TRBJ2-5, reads KAGVTQTPRYLIKTRGQQVTLSCSPISGHRSVSWYQQTPGQGLQFLFEYFSETQRNKGNFPGRFSGRQFSNSRSEMNVSTLELGDSALYLCASSLRETQYFGPGTRLLVL.

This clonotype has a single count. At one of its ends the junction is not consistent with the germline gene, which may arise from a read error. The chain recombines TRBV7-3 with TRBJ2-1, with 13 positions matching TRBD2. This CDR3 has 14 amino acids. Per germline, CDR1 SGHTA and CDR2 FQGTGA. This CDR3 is CACSQTSGGNEQFF. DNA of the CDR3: TGTGCCTGCAGTCAGACTAGCGGGGGGAATGAGCAGTTCTTC.